A single sample is the source of the 17 T cell receptor beta chains below, sequenced in a study of radiotherapy plus CTLA-4 blockade in lung cancer. The data were produced by immunoSEQ multiplex PCR, yet TCRdb's version contains in-frame clones alone and is incomplete. The data hold 45,000 or so clones, with approximately 79% observed a single time. Here the sequenced sample was peripheral blood, taken from a patient treated with radiotherapy plus ipilimumab. These receptors were taken from a human donor with non-small cell lung cancer who had stable disease on radiotherapy plus ipilimumab.

The chain carries TRBV4-2 and TRBJ2-6; D gene ambiguous. CDR3 length equals 17 residues. CDR1 is LGHNA and CDR2 is YNFKEQ in the germline V gene. Trimming took 1 base from V and 0 from J, leaving 10 bases between them. CDR3 nucleotide sequence: TGTGCCAGCAGCCAAGCGGTGCGGACCTCTGGGGCCAACGTCCTGACTTTC. Its translation: CASSQAVRTSGANVLTF.

The chain is built from TRBV25-1 and TRBJ2-7; 11 nucleotides agree with TRBD2. J gave up 2 bases and V 8 bases, and 5 bases lay outside the gene matches. The CDR3 covers 14 residues. The V gene's germline CDR1 is MGHDK and CDR2 SYGVNS. The CDR3 protein is CASARSGGAYEQYF. CDR3 in DNA: TGTGCCAGCGCCCGTAGCGGGGGGGCCTACGAGCAGTACTTC.

This clone has just one count. The V call is TRBV6-5, the J call TRBJ2-7; 10 bases agree with TRBD1. The length of the CDR3 is 12 residues. CDR1 is MNHEY, CDR2 SVGAGI, per germline. Losses at the gene ends were 11 bases for V and 4 bases for J; bases not matched to a gene: 5. CDR3 loop: CAGDRGRYEQYV. The DNA of the CDR3 is TGTGCCGGGGACAGGGGAAGGTACGAGCAGTACGTC.

The chain uses TRBV9 and TRBJ2-6; no reliable D call. Germline assignment: CDR1 SGDLS and CDR2 YYNGEE. This CDR3 is 18 amino acids long. V lost 0 bases, J lost 2 bases, and 15 bases lay in between. CDR3 nucleotide sequence: TGTGCCAGCAGCGTAGCTCGACGGATCCCGCCTGGGGCCAACGTCCTGACTTTC. This sequence encodes CASSVARRIPPGANVLTF.

The genes are TRBV10-3 and TRBJ1-5; D perhaps matches TRBD1 (5 bases). CDR1 and CDR2 from the germline V gene are ENHRY and SYGVKD. The CDR3 is 20 residues long. V was trimmed by 0 bases and J by 7 bases, leaving 28 bases between them. The CDR3 nucleotides read TGTGCCATCAGTGAGTCGATTTTCCGGGAAATTGGGGACTGGGAGCAGCCCCAGCATTTT. Translating gives CAISESIFREIGDWEQPQHF.

V is TRBV28 and J is TRBJ2-7; 10 bases fit TRBD2. The CDR3 totals 15 residues. The germline CDR1 and CDR2 sequences are MDHEN and SYDVKM. V dropped 5 bases and J dropped 12; count of bases not matched to a gene: 16. The CDR3 nucleotides read TGTGCCAGCAGTCCCGCCTCCCTAGCGGGGGCCCTACTGTACGTC. Translation gives CASSPASLAGALLYV.

The chain joins TRBV19 to TRBJ2-1; perhaps TRBD1 as D (6 bases). V shed 7 bases and J shed 2 bases, with 15 bases lying between them. The CDR3 spans 15 residues. Germline V gene sequence: CDR1 LNHDA, CDR2 SQIVND (reference sequence). DNA for the CDR3: TGTGCCAGTACCAAGGGGCAGGGGCCCTACAATGAGCAGTTCTTC. This sequence encodes CASTKGQGPYNEQFF.

The chain employs TRBV11-1 and TRBJ2-1; 11 bases line up with TRBD1. CDR3 length: 16 residues. With V trimmed by 5 bases and J by 4 bases, 7 bases remained unmatched. Germline lookup yields CDR1 SGHAT and CDR2 FQDESV (reference sequence). The CDR3 sequence: CASSPTGTGGYNEQFF. DNA for the CDR3: TGTGCCAGCAGCCCTACAGGGACAGGGGGTTACAATGAGCAGTTCTTC.

The chain carries TRBV5-4 and TRBJ2-1; tentatively, D is TRBD1 (6 bases). The CDR3 spans 14 residues. CDR1 is SGHNT and CDR2 is YYREEE in the germline V gene (reference sequence). With 0 bases removed from V and 8 bases from J, the gap between germline ends came to 12 bases. The CDR3 DNA reads as TGTGCCAGCAGCTTGGGATCTCACAGGGATGAGCAGTTCTTC. It translates to CASSLGSHRDEQFF. The full variable domain, with the rest looked up from reference TRBV5-4 and TRBJ2-1, is ETGVTQSPTHLIKTRGQQVTLRCSSQSGHNTVSWYQQALGQGPQFIFQYYREEENGRGNFPPRFSGLQFPNYSSELNVNALELDDSALYLCASSLGSHRDEQFFGPGTRLTVL.

The gene calls are TRBV7-2 and TRBJ2-5, with D unclear. Per germline, CDR1 SGHTA and CDR2 FQGNSA. Trimming took off 1 base at V and 5 bases at J, with 14 bases between the two ends. There are 15 residues in the CDR3. The CDR3, as DNA: TGTGCCAGCAGCTTAGTTGGGTTCGGTGGGGAGACCCAGTACTTC. Translated: CASSLVGFGGETQYF.

V gene TRBV29-1 combines with J gene TRBJ1-2; no reliable D call. Germline V lookup: CDR1 SQVTM, CDR2 ANQGSEA. V lost 1 base to trimming and J lost 4 bases, with 25 bases between them. The CDR3 runs to 18 residues. CDR3 DNA sequence: TGCAGCGTTGAAGGGCTTTTGGGCAGACTAGCCAAATTCTATGGCTACACCTTC. This sequence encodes CSVEGLLGRLAKFYGYTF.

Here the CDR3 reads CASSLEGVNRYF. CDR3 coding DNA: TGTGCCAGCAGCTTAGAAGGGGTCAATCGGTACTTC. This chain connects TRBV7-2 to TRBJ2-4; possible D gene TRBD1, 5 bases. V lost 1 base, J lost 15 bases, and 13 bases lay in between. Germline values: CDR1 SGHTA, CDR2 FQGNSA. CDR3 size: 12 residues.

This sequence joins TRBV5-1 and TRBJ1-1; 10 bases map to TRBD1. Germline values: CDR1 SGHRS, CDR2 YFSETQ. The CDR3 has 14 amino acids. The V gene end was trimmed by 4 bases and the J gene end by 6 bases; junction bases not matched to a gene: 6. The CDR3 sequence is CASSRDRGAAEAFF. In DNA form, the CDR3 reads TGCGCCAGCAGCAGGGACAGGGGAGCGGCTGAAGCTTTCTTT.

The chain employs TRBV7-9 and TRBJ1-4, with 8 bases aligning to TRBD1. This CDR3 is built from 14 residues. Germline assignment: CDR1 SEHNR and CDR2 FQNEAQ (reference sequence). Losses at the gene ends were 5 bases for V and 8 bases for J; bases not matched to a gene: 7. The CDR3 DNA is TGTGCCAGCAGCCCCCGACAGGGGTTGGAAAAACTGTTTTTT. Its protein product is CASSPRQGLEKLFF.

The chain recombines TRBV7-9 with TRBJ1-1; 8 positions match TRBD1. With V trimmed by 6 bases and J by 1 base, 10 bases remained unmatched. Germline V gene sequence: CDR1 SEHNR, CDR2 FQNEAQ (reference sequence). This CDR3 is built from 16 residues. The CDR3 spells CASRGLAGGENTEAFF. CDR3 coding DNA: TGTGCCAGCAGAGGCTTGGCAGGGGGCGAGAACACTGAAGCTTTCTTT.

The table lists this clone with a few counts. The V call is TRBV18, the J call TRBJ1-2; 7 positions match TRBD1. In germline, CDR1 is KGHSH, CDR2 LQKENI. J lost 3 bases, V lost 3 bases, and 7 bases had no gene match. This CDR3 is 15 amino acids long. CDR3 region: CASSPAAGGDYGYTF. CDR3 in DNA: TGTGCCAGCTCACCGGCCGCAGGGGGTGACTATGGCTACACCTTC.

The chain links TRBV4-1 to TRBJ1-5, with 8 bases lining up with TRBD1. The ends lost 0 bases at V and 8 bases at J; junction bases unmatched: 9. The V gene's germline CDR1 is MGHRA and CDR2 YSYEKL. CDR3 length: 16 amino acids. DNA of the CDR3: TGCGCCAGCAGCCAAGATCCGGCAGGGGGCGGTGAGCCCCAGCATTTT. Translating gives CASSQDPAGGGEPQHF.